Below, 15 T cell receptor beta chains from the same sample are listed, as sequenced in a study of OX40 agonist ivuxolimab in advanced cancers. Only in-frame clones appear in the TCRdb table, and some are missing; sequencing was by immunoSEQ multiplex PCR. Of tens of thousands of clones in the sample, just under 90% were seen once. This specimen consisted of CD4+ or CD8+ T cells sorted from blood, obtained in a trial of the OX40 agonist ivuxolimab. Receptor source: an adult with an advanced solid tumor such as melanoma, head and neck, liver or kidney cancer.

Remarks on this clone: Compared with germline, one end of the junction differs, possibly owing to a read error. The V and J genes are TRBV30 and TRBJ2-7, with 12 positions matching TRBD2. This CDR3 is 14 amino acids long. Germline V gives CDR1 GTSNPN, CDR2 SVGIG (reference sequence). DNA of the CDR3: TGTGCCTGGAGTAACTCCGGGACTAGCGGGCCCCCCTCCTTC. It codes for CAWSNSGTSGPPSF.

The J gene is TRBJ2-3, the V gene TRBV5-4; possibly TRBD1 or TRBD2 for D (5 bases each). CDR1 is SGHNT, CDR2 YYREEE, per germline (reference sequence). The CDR3 runs to 16 residues. V dropped 4 bases and J dropped 5 bases, with 20 bases sitting between them. The chain's CDR3 is CASSVDPGPRGDTQYF. The CDR3, as DNA: TGTGCCAGCAGCGTCGATCCGGGACCCCGAGGAGATACGCAGTATTTT.

The DNA of the CDR3 is TGTGCCAGCAGCTTCAGGCCAACTAATGAAAAACTGTTTTTT. Translation: CASSFRPTNEKLFF. The rearrangement uses TRBV7-8 and TRBJ1-4; D unclear. Germline V lookup: CDR1 SGHVS, CDR2 FQNEAQ. V dropped 3 bases and J dropped 0 bases, with 5 bases sitting between them. The CDR3 has 14 amino acids.

Comment on this clone: The junction departs from germline at one end; a sequencing error may be responsible. The chain's CDR3 is CASSLVDGTVTGF. Written as DNA, the CDR3 is TGTGCCAGCAGCTTAGTCGACGGGACAGTTACAGGATTC. The chain combines TRBV7-9 with TRBJ1-2; 7 nucleotides line up with TRBD1. The CDR3 contains 13 residues. CDR1 is SEHNR, CDR2 FQNEAQ, per germline (reference sequence). Filled out from reference TRBV7-9 and TRBJ1-2, the complete variable domain reads DTGVSQNPRHKITKRGQNVTFRCDPISEHNRLYWYRQTLGQGPEFLTYFQNEAQLEKSRLLSDRFSAERPKGSFSTLEIQRTEQGDSAMYLCASSLVDGTVTGFGSGTRLTVV.

CDR3 sequence: CASSPGPRQGTQYF. In DNA, the CDR3 is TGTGCCAGCAGCCCCGGACCCAGGCAGGGGACCCAGTACTTC. The V call is TRBV5-4, the J call TRBJ2-5; D is perhaps TRBD1 (5 bases). The CDR3 length is 14 residues. The V gene's germline CDR1 is SGHNT and CDR2 YYREEE (reference sequence). V shed 4 bases and J shed 7 bases, with 17 bases lying between them.

The V and J genes are TRBV6-1 and TRBJ2-7, with 12 bases matching TRBD2. Germline CDR1 is MNHNS and CDR2 is SASEGT. CDR3 length: 13 residues. V shed 7 bases, J shed 6 bases, and the junction held 4 bases outside the gene matches. CDR3 region: CASNLAGGAEQYF. The CDR3, as DNA: TGTGCCAGCAACCTAGCGGGAGGGGCCGAGCAGTACTTC.

This rearrangement joins TRBV6-6 to TRBJ1-2, with 9 bases lining up with TRBD1. Germline V gene lookup returns CDR1 MNHNY and CDR2 SVGAGI (reference sequence). This CDR3 contains 15 residues. Losses at the gene ends were 6 bases for V and 6 bases for J; bases not matched to a gene: 11. CDR3 residues: CASRRPGQGEHGYTF. CDR3 sequence (DNA): TGTGCCAGCAGGAGACCGGGACAGGGTGAACATGGCTACACCTTC.

The V call is TRBV14, the J call TRBJ2-7; the match to TRBD2 covers 11 bases. Per germline, CDR1 SGHDN and CDR2 FVKESK. After removal of 5 bases from V and 2 bases from J, the junction contained 20 bases not matched to a gene. The CDR3 spans 20 residues. The CDR3 here is CASSETPKGLTSGRPYEQYF. The CDR3 DNA follows: TGTGCCAGCAGCGAAACCCCAAAGGGACTTACTAGCGGGAGACCCTACGAGCAGTACTTC.

CDR3 protein: CASSVGQGGRNQPQHF. CDR3 in DNA: TGTGCCAGCAGCGTGGGACAGGGCGGGCGCAATCAGCCCCAGCATTTT. The chain carries TRBV9 and TRBJ1-5, with 9 bases identical to TRBD1. This CDR3 is built from 16 residues. The ends lost 2 bases at V and 2 bases at J; junction bases unmatched: 5. In germline, CDR1 is SGDLS, CDR2 YYNGEE.

The chain carries TRBV10-2 and TRBJ2-7; a possible D gene is TRBD2 (6 bases). Trimming stripped 7 bases from V and 3 bases from J, with 16 bases between. Germline-derived CDR1 and CDR2 are WSHSY and SAAADI. CDR3 length equals 14 residues. The CDR3 nucleotides are TGCGCCAGCACTGACGCTAGCGCGAACTACGAGCAGTACTTC. It encodes CASTDASANYEQYF.

Only one count was recorded for this clone. The rearrangement links TRBV5-4 to TRBJ2-1, with 11 bases matching TRBD2. J gave up 7 bases and V 4 bases, and 10 bases lay outside the gene matches. The CDR3 runs 16 residues. CDR1 and CDR2 from the germline V gene are SGHNT and YYREEE (reference sequence). CDR3 protein: CASSTIAGGPRNEQFF. In DNA, the CDR3 is TGTGCCAGCAGCACCATAGCGGGAGGGCCGCGGAATGAGCAGTTCTTC.

The chain combines TRBV30 with TRBJ2-1; D gene uncertain. The CDR3 sequence is 14 residues long. Germline-derived CDR1 and CDR2 are GTSNPN and SVGIG (reference sequence). V was clipped by 2 bases and J by 10 bases, with 18 bases between them. CDR3 amino acids: CAWSTYARSVEQFF. CDR3 DNA: TGTGCCTGGAGTACCTACGCCCGGAGTGTCGAGCAGTTCTTC.

This sequence joins TRBV7-2 and TRBJ2-7; 10 nucleotides match TRBD2. The V segment lost 1 base and the J segment 6 bases; nucleotides outside the gene matches: 6. CDR3 length: 15 residues. The V gene's germline CDR1 is SGHTA and CDR2 FQGNSA. The CDR3 DNA reads as TGTGCCAGCAGCTTAGAAAGCGGGAGGGCCGTCGAGCAGTACTTC. It codes for CASSLESGRAVEQYF.

A single count supports this clone. V and J are TRBV7-9 and TRBJ2-7, with a possible D match to TRBD1 (6 bases). The V and J ends lost 8 bases and 3 bases respectively, with 14 bases between them. This CDR3 spans 13 amino acids. Germline CDR1 is SEHNR and CDR2 is FQNEAQ (reference sequence). The DNA of the CDR3 is TGTGCCAGCGCCCCGGGACACTACTACGAGCAGTACTTC. It encodes CASAPGHYYEQYF.

The chain uses TRBV18 and TRBJ2-1; 7 bases are shared with TRBD1. V lost 3 bases to trimming and J lost 2 bases; unmatched junction nucleotides: 4. The length of the CDR3 is 15 residues. CDR1 KGHSH and CDR2 LQKENI come from the germline V gene. The CDR3 here is CASSPPGQPYNEQFF. The DNA of the CDR3 is TGTGCCAGCTCACCGCCGGGACAGCCCTACAATGAGCAGTTCTTC.